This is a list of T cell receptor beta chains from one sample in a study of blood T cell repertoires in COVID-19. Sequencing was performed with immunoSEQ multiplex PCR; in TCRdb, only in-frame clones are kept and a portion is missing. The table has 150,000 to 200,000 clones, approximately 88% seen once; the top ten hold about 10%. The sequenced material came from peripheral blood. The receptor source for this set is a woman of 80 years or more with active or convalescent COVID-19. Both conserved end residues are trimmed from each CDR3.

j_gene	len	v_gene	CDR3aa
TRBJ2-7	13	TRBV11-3	ASSTDNDGAYEQY
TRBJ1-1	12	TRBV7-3	ASSPGGASTEAF
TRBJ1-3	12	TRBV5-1	ASSLALGGNTIY
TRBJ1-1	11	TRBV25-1	ASEQGLNTEAF
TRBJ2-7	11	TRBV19	ASGTGESYEQY
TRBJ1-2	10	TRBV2	ASRNRVYGYT
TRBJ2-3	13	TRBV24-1	ATSRTGESTDTQY
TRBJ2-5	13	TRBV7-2	ASSLLAGGQETQY
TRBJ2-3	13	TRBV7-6	ASSHDRDSTDTQY
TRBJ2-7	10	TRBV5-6	ASSSNTGAQD
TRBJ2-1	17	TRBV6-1	ASSGISGTSVGSYNEQF
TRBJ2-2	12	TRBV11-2	ASSPRTGAGELF
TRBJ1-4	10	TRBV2	ATRQGAEKLF
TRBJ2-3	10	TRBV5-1	ASRIGTDTQY